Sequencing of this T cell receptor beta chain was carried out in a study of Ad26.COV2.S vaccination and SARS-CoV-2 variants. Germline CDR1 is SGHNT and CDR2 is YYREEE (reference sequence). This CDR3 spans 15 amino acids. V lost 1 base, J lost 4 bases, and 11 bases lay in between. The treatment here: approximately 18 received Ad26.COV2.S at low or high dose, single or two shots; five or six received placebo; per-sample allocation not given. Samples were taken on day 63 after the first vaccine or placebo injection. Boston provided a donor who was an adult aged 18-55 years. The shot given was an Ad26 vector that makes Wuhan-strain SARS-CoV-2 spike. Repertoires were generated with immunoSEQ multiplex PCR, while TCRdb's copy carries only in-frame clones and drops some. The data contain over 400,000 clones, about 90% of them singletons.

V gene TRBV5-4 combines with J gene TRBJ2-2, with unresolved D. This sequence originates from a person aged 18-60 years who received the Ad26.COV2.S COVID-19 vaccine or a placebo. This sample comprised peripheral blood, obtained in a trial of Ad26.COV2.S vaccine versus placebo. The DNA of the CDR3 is TGTGCCAGCAGCTTGACAGCGAAGGGCACCGGGGAGCTGTTTTTT. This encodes CASSLTAKGTGELFF. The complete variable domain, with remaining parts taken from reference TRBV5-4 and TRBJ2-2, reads ETGVTQSPTHLIKTRGQQVTLRCSSQSGHNTVSWYQQALGQGPQFIFQYYREEENGRGNFPPRFSGLQFPNYSSELNVNALELDDSALYLCASSLTAKGTGELFFGEGSRLTVL.